This TCR beta chain appears in the sequencing data of a study of cytotoxic CD8 clonotypes in ibrutinib-treated CLL. Study summary: After a median of around 70 months, some 14 patients stayed remitted and some 12 progressed; responses had been partial in approximately 24 and complete in 2. Study-wide results and limits: Sampling of sustained-remission and progressing patients occurred at differing times.

Genomic DNA in a quantity of 1.5 to 2 micrograms was derived from cryopreserved PBMCs for TCR beta libraries. Note on this clone: The target antigen is unknown.

The assay was immunoSEQ multiplex PCR, and TCRdb's table has in-frame clones only and misses some. This table holds roughly 24,000 clones, around four fifths found once. The V segment lost 1 base and the J segment 5 bases; nucleotides outside the gene matches: 3. Germline CDR1 reads LNHNV; CDR2 reads YYDKDF (reference sequence). The CDR3 length is 14 residues. The chain combines TRBV15 with TRBJ1-1; 8 positions match TRBD1. The sequence derives from a human donor with chronic lymphocytic leukemia. The sequencing used PBMCs, collected before ibrutinib treatment. The chain's CDR3 is CATSRAGGTTEAFF. Here the CDR3 DNA reads TGTGCCACCAGCAGAGCAGGGGGCACGACTGAAGCTTTCTTT.